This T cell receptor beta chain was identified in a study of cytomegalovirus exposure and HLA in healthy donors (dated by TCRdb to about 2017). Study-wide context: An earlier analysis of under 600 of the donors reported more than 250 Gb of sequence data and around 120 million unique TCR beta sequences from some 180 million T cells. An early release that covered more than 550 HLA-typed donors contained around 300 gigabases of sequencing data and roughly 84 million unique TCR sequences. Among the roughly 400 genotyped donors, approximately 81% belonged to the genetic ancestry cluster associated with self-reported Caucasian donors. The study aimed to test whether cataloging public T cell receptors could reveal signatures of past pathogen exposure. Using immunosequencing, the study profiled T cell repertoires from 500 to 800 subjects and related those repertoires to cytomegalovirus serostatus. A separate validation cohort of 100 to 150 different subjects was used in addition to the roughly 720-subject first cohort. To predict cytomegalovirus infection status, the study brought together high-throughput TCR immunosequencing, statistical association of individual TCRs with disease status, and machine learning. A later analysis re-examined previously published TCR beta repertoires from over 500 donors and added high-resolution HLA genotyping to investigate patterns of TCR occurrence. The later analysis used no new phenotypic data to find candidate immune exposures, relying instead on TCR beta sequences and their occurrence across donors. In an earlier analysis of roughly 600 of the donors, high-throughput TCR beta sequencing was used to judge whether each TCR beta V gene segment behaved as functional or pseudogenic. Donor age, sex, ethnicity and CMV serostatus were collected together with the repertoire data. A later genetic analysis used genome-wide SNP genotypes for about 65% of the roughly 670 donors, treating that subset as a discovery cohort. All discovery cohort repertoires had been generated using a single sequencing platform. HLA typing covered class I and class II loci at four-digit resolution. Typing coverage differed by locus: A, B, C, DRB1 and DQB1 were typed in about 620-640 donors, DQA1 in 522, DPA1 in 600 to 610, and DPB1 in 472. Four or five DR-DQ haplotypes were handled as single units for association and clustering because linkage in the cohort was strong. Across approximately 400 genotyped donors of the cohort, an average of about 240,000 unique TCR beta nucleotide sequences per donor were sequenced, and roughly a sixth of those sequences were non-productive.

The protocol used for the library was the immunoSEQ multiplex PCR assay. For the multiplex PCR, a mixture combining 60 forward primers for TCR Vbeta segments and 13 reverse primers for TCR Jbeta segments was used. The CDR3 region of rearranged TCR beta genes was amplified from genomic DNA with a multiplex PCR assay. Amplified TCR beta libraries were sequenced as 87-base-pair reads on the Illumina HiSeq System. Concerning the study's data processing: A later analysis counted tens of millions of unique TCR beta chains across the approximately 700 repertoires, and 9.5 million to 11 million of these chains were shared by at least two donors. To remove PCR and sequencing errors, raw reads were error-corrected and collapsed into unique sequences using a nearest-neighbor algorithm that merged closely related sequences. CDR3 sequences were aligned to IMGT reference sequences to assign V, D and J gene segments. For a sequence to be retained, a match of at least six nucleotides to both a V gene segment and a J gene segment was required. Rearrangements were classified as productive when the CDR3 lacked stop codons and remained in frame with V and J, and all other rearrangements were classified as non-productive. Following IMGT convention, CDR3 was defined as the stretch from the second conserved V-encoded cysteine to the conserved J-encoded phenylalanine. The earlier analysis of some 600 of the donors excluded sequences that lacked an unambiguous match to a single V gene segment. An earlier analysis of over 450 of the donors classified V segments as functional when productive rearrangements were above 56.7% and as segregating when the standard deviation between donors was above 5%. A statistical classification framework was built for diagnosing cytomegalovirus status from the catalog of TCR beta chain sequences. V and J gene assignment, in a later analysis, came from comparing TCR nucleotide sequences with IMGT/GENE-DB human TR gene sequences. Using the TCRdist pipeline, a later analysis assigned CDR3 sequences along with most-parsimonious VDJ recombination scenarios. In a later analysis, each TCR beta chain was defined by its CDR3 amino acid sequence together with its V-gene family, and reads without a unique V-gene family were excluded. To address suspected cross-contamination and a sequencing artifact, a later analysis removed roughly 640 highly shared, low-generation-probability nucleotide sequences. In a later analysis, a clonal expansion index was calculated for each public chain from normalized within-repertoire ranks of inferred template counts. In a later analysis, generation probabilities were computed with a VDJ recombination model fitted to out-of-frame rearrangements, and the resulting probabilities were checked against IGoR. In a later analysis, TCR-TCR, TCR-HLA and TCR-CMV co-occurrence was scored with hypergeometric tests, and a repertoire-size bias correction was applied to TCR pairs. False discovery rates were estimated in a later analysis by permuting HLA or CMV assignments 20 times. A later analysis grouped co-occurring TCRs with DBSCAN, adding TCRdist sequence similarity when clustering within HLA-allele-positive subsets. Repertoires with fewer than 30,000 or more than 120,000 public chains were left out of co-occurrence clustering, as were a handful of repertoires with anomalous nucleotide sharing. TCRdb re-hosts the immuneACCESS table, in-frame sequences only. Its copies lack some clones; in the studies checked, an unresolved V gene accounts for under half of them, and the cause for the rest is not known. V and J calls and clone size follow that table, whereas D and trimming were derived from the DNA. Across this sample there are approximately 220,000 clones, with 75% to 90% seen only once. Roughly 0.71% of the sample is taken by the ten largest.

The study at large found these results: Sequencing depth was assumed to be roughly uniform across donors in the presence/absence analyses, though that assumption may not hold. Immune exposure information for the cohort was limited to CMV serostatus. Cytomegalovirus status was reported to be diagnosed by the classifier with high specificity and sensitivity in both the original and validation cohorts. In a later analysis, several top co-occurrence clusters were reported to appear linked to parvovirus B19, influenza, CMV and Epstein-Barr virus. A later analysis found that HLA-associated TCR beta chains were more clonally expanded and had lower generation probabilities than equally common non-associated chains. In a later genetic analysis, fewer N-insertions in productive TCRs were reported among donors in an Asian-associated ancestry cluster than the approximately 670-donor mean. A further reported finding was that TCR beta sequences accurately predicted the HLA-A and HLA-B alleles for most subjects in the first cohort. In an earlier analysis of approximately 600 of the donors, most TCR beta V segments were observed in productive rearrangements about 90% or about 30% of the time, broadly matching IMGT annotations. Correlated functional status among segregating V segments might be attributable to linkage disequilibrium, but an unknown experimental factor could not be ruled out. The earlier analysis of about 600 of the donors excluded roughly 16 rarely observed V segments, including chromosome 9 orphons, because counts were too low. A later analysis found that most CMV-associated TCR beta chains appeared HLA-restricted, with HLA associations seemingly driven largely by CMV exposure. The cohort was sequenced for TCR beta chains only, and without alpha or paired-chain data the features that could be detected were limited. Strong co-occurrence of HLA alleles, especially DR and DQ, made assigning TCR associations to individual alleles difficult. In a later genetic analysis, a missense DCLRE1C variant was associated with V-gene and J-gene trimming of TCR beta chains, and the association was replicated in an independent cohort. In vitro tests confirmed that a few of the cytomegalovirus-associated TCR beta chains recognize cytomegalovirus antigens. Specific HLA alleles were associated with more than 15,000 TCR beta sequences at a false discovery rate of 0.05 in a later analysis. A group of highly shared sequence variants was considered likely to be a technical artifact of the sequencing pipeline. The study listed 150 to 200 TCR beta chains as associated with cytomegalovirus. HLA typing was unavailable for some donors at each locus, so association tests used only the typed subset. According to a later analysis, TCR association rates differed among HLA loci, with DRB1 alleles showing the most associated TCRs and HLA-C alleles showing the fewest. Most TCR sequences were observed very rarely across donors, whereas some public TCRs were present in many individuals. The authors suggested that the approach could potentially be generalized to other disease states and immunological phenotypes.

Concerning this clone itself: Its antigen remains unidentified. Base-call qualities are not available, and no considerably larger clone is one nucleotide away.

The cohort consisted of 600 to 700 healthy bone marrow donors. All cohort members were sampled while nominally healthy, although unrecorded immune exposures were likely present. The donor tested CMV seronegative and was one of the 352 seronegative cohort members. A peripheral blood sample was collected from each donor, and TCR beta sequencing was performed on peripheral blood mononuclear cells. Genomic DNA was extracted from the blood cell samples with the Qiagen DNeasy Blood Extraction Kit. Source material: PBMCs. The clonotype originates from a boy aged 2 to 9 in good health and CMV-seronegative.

The CDR3 reads as follows: CASSYAGQGYGYTF. The DNA reads as follows: TGTGCCAGCAGTTACGCGGGACAGGGTTATGGCTACACCTTC. The chain joins TRBV6-5 to TRBJ1-2, with TRBD1 matching 9 junction bases. Trimming leaves V shorter by 2 bases and J shorter by 5 bases, with the junction holding 3 bases beyond the gene matches. As encoded in the germline V gene, CDR1 is MNHEY while CDR2 is SVGAGI. The CDR3 spans 14 residues, from the cysteine through the phenylalanine. Kept here is only the CDR3 DNA, which spans 42 bases and is read in frame from base 1.